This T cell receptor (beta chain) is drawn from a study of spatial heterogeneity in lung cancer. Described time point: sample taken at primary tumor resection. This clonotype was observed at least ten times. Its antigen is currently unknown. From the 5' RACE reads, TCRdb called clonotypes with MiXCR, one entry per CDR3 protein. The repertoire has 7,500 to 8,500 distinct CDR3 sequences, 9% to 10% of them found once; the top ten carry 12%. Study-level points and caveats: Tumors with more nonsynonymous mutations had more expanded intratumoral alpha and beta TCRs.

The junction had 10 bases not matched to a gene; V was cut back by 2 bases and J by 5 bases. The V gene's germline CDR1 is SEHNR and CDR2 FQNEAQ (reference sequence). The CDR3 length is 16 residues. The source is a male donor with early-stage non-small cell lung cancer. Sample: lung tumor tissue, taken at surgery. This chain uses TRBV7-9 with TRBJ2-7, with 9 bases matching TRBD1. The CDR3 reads CASSLISGTGINEQYF. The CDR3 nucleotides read TGTGCCAGCAGCTTAATATCGGGGACAGGGATCAACGAGCAGTACTTC.